This T cell receptor (beta chain) was sequenced in a study of T cells in Graves' hyperthyroidism and ophthalmopathy. Study background: Before treatment of any kind, peripheral blood was taken at initial diagnosis.

This clonotype was detected many times. TCR beta CDR3 regions were amplified from RNA transcripts. TCR CDR3 underwent first-round RT-PCR with the HTBI primer set. A single record per CDR3 protein comes from TCRdb applying MiXCR to the multiplex PCR reads. This sample carries under 300,000 distinct CDR3 sequences, 20% to 30% of them seen once, and the ten largest clones take about a quarter. At first hyperthyroidism diagnosis, before any ophthalmopathy symptoms, the blood sample was collected. The PBMCs studied were ones that came from 9 to 10 ml fresh peripheral blood. The CDR3 runs 16 residues. V gave up 5 bases and J gave up 4 bases; unmatched junction bases: 10. The germline gives CDR1 LGHDT, CDR2 YNNKEL (reference sequence).

Sequenced: blood. This chain uses TRBV3-1 with TRBJ2-7; 11 bases map to TRBD2. The receptor was isolated from a man between 35 and 55 years old with Graves' hyperthyroidism that later progressed to Graves' ophthalmopathy. CDR3 nucleotide sequence: TGTGCCAGCAGCAAGGAGGTAGCGGGAGGGCGTTACGAGCAGTACTTC. This codes for CASSKEVAGGRYEQYF.